This is a list of T cell receptor beta chains from one sample in a study of spatial heterogeneity in lung cancer. In TCRdb, the 5' RACE reads were re-called with MiXCR into one record per CDR3 protein. The sample contains around 20,000 distinct CDR3 sequences, under 3.5% of which appear only once. Sequencing used lung tumor tissue, obtained at surgery. The receptors here all came from a male donor with early-stage non-small cell lung cancer. Both conserved end residues are trimmed from each CDR3. Size is stated for part of the rows, as once, few or many counts, or as a class when the clone is expanded.

CDR3 protein,CDR3 length,clone size,V gene
SAPPLGGDEQF,11,many,TRBV20-1
ASSTSGASDTQY,12,many,TRBV7-3
ASSLYLTQETQY,12,NA,TRBV13
ASSLSTSSGANVLT,14,many,TRBV7-2
ASSSVEADTQY,11,many,TRBV7-2
ASSLDLGVSTDTQY,14,many,TRBV11-3
ASSPTAGEYNEQF,13,many,TRBV7-3
ASSQARAGREF,11,many,TRBV4-2
ASSRTGRGSYGYT,13,many,TRBV3-1
ASSPGFSKHYEQY,13,many,TRBV2
ASTESGAGANVLT,13,many,TRBV6-2/TRBV6-3
ASSPAVDGSGELF,13,many,TRBV11-3
SARTSGIGTQY,11,many,TRBV20-1
ASRQGTKNIQY,11,many,TRBV28
SARRGGRSENEQF,13,many,TRBV20-1
ASSLVGARSWIETQY,15,many,TRBV7-8
ASSYSPLGVSTDTQY,15,many,TRBV6-6
ASRLATNTGELF,12,many,TRBV6-1
ASSLDGGTIY,10,many,TRBV7-9
ASSLRTVTGELF,12,NA,TRBV5-5
ASSLSSGANIQY,12,many,TRBV28
ASSLGLADQQY,11,many,TRBV5-1
ASSAYRDEQY,10,many,TRBV19
ASRTDTYEQY,10,many,TRBV10-2
ATSDLADEQY,10,many,TRBV24-1
ASSQRGSSYEQY,12,many,TRBV23-1
ASSQDDRLSGNTIY,14,NA,TRBV4-1
ASRKRTESSGNTIY,14,many,TRBV6-6
ASSELAGVGEQY,12,many,TRBV2
ASTLLAGLNTGELF,14,many,TRBV10-2
ASSLLLNTDTQY,12,many,TRBV7-9
ASSNSVGKDTQY,12,many,TRBV7-3
ASSYPGAGDTQY,12,many,TRBV6-5
ASGGQAMTGNTIY,13,many,TRBV12-5
ASSRQVENEKLF,12,many,TRBV7-9
SVRDRNSYEQY,11,many,TRBV29-1
ASSLAGSYNEQF,12,many,TRBV7-2
ASSFQRENEQY,11,many,TRBV5-1
ASSLMLIQETQY,12,many,TRBV7-2
ASSPDRFYSGNTIY,14,many,TRBV7-2
ATTPTGGVGEKLF,13,many,TRBV15
ASSKGASTTYEQY,13,few,TRBV6-6
ASSQDGISHYGYT,13,medium-sized,TRBV4-3
ASSSRPGSYTDTQY,14,medium-sized,TRBV9
ASSLLDGSSYNEQF,14,many,TRBV7-8
ASSLGPLNTGELF,13,many,TRBV11-2
ASSQISAGGPGKTQY,15,many,TRBV4-1
ASRAGVLNTEAF,12,many,TRBV6-5